The 9 T cell receptor beta chains listed next were all sequenced from one sample in a study of blood T cell repertoires in COVID-19. Repertoires were generated with immunoSEQ multiplex PCR, while TCRdb's copy carries only in-frame clones and drops some. The sample shows some 83,000 clones, about 92% of them seen only once. Sequencing was done on a sample of peripheral blood. All receptors derive from a man in his fifties or sixties with acute or convalescent COVID-19.

The genes are TRBV29-1 and TRBJ1-3; TRBD1 is a possible D gene (5 bases). The V and J ends lost 4 bases and 4 bases respectively, with 14 bases between them. There are 14 residues in the CDR3. Germline CDR1 SQVTM, CDR2 ANQGSEA. The CDR3 spells CSVGSRGEGNTIYF. CDR3 DNA sequence: TGCAGCGTTGGGTCCCGGGGGGAAGGAAACACCATATATTTT.

The chain recombines TRBV30 with TRBJ2-1; TRBD1 aligns across 8 bases. Germline V lookup: CDR1 GTSNPN, CDR2 SVGIG (reference sequence). This CDR3 region has 14 residues. With 4 bases clipped from V and 3 bases from J, the junction kept 5 bases outside the gene matches. The CDR3 region has the DNA TGTGCCTGGAACTCCGGGACAGGCTACAATGAGCAGTTCTTC. This encodes CAWNSGTGYNEQFF.

The rearrangement links TRBV11-2 to TRBJ2-7, with 8 bases fitting TRBD1. The V and J ends lost 5 bases and 1 base, in that order; junction bases with no gene match: 4. CDR3 length: 14 amino acids. Germline values: CDR1 SGHAT, CDR2 FQNNGV. The CDR3 reads CASSAWTGSYEQYV. The CDR3 DNA is TGTGCCAGCAGCGCTTGGACAGGGTCCTACGAGCAGTACGTC.

The chain is built from TRBV2 and TRBJ2-7; TRBD2 agrees at 9 bases. V was clipped by 3 bases and J by 2 bases; unmatched bases: 2. Germline CDR1 reads SNHLY; CDR2 reads FYNNEI. There are 14 residues in the CDR3. The CDR3 DNA reads TGTGCCAGCAGTGATCGCGGGAGGGCCTACGAGCAGTACTTC. It codes for CASSDRGRAYEQYF.

J is TRBJ1-5 and V is TRBV4-1; no clear D. Germline loops: CDR1 MGHRA, CDR2 YSYEKL. The CDR3 is 13 residues long. V gave up 0 bases and J gave up 9 bases, with 9 bases separating them. CDR3 amino acids: CASSQELRRPQHF. CDR3 nucleotide sequence: TGCGCCAGCAGCCAAGAATTACGCAGGCCCCAGCATTTT.

This chain uses TRBV5-4 with TRBJ2-7, with D perhaps TRBD1 (7 bases). Germline CDR1 reads SGHNT; CDR2 reads YYREEE (reference sequence). CDR3 length: 13 amino acids. V was shortened by 0 bases and J by 7 bases, with 11 bases between the two germline ends. The CDR3 DNA sequence: TGTGCCAGCAGCTTGGTTCAGGGGGGAGAGCAGTACTTC. As protein: CASSLVQGGEQYF. The whole variable domain, remainder taken from reference TRBV5-4 and TRBJ2-7, is ETGVTQSPTHLIKTRGQQVTLRCSSQSGHNTVSWYQQALGQGPQFIFQYYREEENGRGNFPPRFSGLQFPNYSSELNVNALELDDSALYLCASSLVQGGEQYFGPGTRLTVT.

This clone appeared once. The chain has TRBV3-1 (or the pseudogene TRBV3-2) and TRBJ2-1; D may be TRBD1 (6 bases). Germline CDR1 reads LGHDT; CDR2 reads YNNKEL (reference sequence). Trimming pared 1 base from V and 2 bases from J, leaving 9 bases between. The CDR3 runs 15 residues. CDR3: CASSQGRGAYNEQFF. The DNA of the CDR3 is TGTGCCAGCAGCCAAGGCAGGGGTGCCTACAATGAGCAGTTCTTC.

The chain links TRBV6-1 to TRBJ2-5; 9 positions agree with TRBD1. The CDR3 runs to 14 residues. Germline assignment: CDR1 MNHNS and CDR2 SASEGT. The trim removed 7 bases at V and 3 bases at J, leaving 6 bases unmatched. The CDR3: CASTDRGRKETQYF. The CDR3 DNA follows: TGTGCCAGCACGGACAGGGGACGGAAAGAGACCCAGTACTTC.

V gene TRBV19 combines with J gene TRBJ2-1, with 11 bases lining up with TRBD2. This CDR3 comprises 17 residues. Trimming cost V 4 bases and J 3 bases; bases outside gene matches: 8. Germline CDR1 reads LNHDA; CDR2 reads SQIVND (reference sequence). The CDR3 loop reads CASSNPTSGARYNEQFF. Written as DNA, the CDR3 is TGTGCCAGTAGTAACCCGACTAGCGGGGCCCGCTACAATGAGCAGTTCTTC.